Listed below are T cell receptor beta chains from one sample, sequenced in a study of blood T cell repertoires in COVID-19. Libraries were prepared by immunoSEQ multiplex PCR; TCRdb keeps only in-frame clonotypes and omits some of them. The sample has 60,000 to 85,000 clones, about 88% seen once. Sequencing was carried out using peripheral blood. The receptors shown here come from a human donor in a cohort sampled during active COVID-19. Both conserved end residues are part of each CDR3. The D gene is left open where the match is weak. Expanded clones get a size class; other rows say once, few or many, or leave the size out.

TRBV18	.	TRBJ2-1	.	CASSTGSQYNEQFF	TGTGCCAGCTCCACAGGGAGTCAATACAATGAGCAGTTCTTC
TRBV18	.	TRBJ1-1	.	CASSPRGGGWLNTEAFF	TGTGCCAGCTCACCAAGGGGGGGCGGTTGGCTGAACACTGAAGCTTTCTTT
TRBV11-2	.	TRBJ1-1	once	CASSFGQLNTEAFF	TGTGCCAGCAGCTTCGGACAGCTGAACACTGAAGCTTTCTTT
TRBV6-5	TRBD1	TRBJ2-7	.	CASSYSGTGGNEQYF	TGTGCCAGCAGTTATTCCGGGACAGGGGGCAACGAGCAGTACTTC
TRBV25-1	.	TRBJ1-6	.	CASGPKGVNSPLHF	TGTGCCAGCGGCCCTAAAGGGGTTAATTCACCCCTCCACTTT
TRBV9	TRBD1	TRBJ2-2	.	CASSVGQGNTGELFF	TGTGCCAGCAGCGTAGGACAGGGAAACACCGGGGAGCTGTTTTTT
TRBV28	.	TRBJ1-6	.	CASLQGNSNSPLHF	TGTGCCAGCTTGCAGGGAAATTCTAATTCACCCCTCCACTTT
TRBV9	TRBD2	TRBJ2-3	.	CASSVDVGLAGGSTDTQYF	TGTGCCAGCAGCGTAGATGTAGGACTAGCGGGGGGGAGCACAGATACGCAGTATTTT
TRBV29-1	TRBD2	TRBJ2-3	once	CSVGSSGRTDTQYF	TGCAGCGTTGGTAGTAGCGGGAGAACAGATACGCAGTATTTT
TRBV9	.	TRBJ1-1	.	CASSVMSNTEAFF	TGTGCCAGCAGCGTAATGAGTAACACTGAAGCTTTCTTT
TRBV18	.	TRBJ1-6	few	CASSPIRENHPNSPLHF	TGTGCCAGCTCACCAATAAGGGAGAACCACCCCAATTCACCCCTCCACTTT
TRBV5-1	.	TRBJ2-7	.	CASSKDGEGEQYF	TGCGCCAGCAGCAAAGACGGGGAAGGGGAGCAGTACTTC
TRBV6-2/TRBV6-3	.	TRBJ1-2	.	CASSWGFYGYTF	TGTGCCAGCAGTTGGGGCTTCTATGGCTACACCTTC
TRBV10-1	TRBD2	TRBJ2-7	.	CASSPAVAGDIYEQYF	TGCGCCAGCAGTCCCGCTGTAGCGGGAGACATCTACGAGCAGTACTTC
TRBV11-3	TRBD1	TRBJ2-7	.	CASTPGTGRHEQYF	TGTGCCAGCACTCCCGGGACAGGGAGACACGAGCAGTACTTC
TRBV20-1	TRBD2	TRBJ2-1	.	CSASWTSPNEQFF	TGCAGTGCTAGTTGGACTAGCCCAAATGAGCAGTTCTTC
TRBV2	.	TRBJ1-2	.	CASSESGVYGYTF	TGTGCCAGCAGTGAGTCGGGGGTCTATGGCTACACCTTC
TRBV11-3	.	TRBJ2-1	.	CASSLGPVNEQFF	TGTGCCAGCAGCTTAGGTCCGGTCAATGAGCAGTTCTTC
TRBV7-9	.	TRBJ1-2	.	CASSSRRRPMRYTF	TGTGCCAGCAGCTCCCGACGGAGACCTATGAGGTACACCTTC
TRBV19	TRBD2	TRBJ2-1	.	CASRVSGGYNEQFF	TGTGCCAGTAGGGTTAGCGGGGGCTACAATGAGCAGTTCTTC
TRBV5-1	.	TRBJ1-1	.	CASSSSTTRNTEAFF	TGCGCCAGCAGCTCGTCTACAACTAGGAACACTGAAGCTTTCTTT
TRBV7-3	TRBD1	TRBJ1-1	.	CASSPGTGFSGATYAEAFF	TGTGCCAGCAGTCCCGGGACAGGGTTTTCAGGGGCAACTTATGCTGAAGCTTTCTTT
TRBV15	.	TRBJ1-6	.	CATSRGSAAFEALHF	TGTGCCACCAGCAGAGGGTCTGCCGCCTTCGAGGCCCTCCACTTT
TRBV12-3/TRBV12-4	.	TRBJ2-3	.	CASSYNGQSTQYF	TGTGCCAGCAGTTACAATGGACAGAGTACGCAGTATTTT
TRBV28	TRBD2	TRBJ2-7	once	CASTSSGGPSYEQYF	TGTGCCAGCACCTCCTCGGGGGGTCCCTCCTACGAGCAGTACTTC
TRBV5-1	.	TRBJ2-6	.	CASSQDSPRLANVLTF	TGCGCCAGCAGCCAGGACAGCCCTCGCCTGGCCAACGTCCTGACTTTC
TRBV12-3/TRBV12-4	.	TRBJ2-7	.	CASSHSLGEQYF	TGTGCCAGCAGCCACTCCCTCGGCGAGCAGTACTTC
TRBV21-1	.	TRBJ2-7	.	CASSKVYWEYEQYF	TGTGCCAGCAGCAAAGTGTACTGGGAGTACGAGCAGTACTTC
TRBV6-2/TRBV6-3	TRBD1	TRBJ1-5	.	CASSYGGTANQPQHF	TGTGCCAGCAGTTACGGGGGGACAGCTAATCAGCCCCAGCATTTT
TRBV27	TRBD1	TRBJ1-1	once	CASSRTGGRTEAFF	TGTGCCAGCAGCCGAACAGGGGGAAGGACTGAAGCTTTCTTT
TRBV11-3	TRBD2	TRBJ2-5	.	CASSLEGSGAETQYF	TGTGCCAGCAGCTTAGAAGGGAGCGGGGCAGAGACCCAGTACTTC
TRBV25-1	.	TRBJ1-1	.	CASSPTGQNTEAFF	TGTGCCAGCAGCCCTACGGGACAGAACACTGAAGCTTTCTTT
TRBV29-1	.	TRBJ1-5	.	CSVAGDNSNQPQHF	TGCAGCGTTGCCGGGGATAATAGCAATCAGCCCCAGCATTTT
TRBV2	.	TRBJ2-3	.	CASRLSGGTDTQYF	TGTGCCAGCAGATTATCAGGGGGCACAGATACGCAGTATTTT
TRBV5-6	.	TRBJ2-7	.	CASSFDSISYEQYF	TGTGCCAGCAGCTTTGACTCCATATCCTACGAGCAGTACTTC
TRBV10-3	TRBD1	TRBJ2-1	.	CAISEQGARNEQFF	TGTGCCATCAGTGAACAGGGGGCTCGGAATGAGCAGTTCTTC
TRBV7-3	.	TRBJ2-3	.	CASSLHRVTDTQYF	TGTGCCAGCAGCTTGCACAGGGTGACAGATACGCAGTATTTT
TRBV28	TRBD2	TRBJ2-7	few	CASSSSGEGYEQYF	TGTGCCAGCAGCTCTAGCGGGGAGGGCTACGAGCAGTACTTC
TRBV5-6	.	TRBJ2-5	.	CASTNIRGEETQYF	TGTGCCAGCACCAACATCAGGGGTGAAGAGACCCAGTACTTC
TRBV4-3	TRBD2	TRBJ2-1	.	CASSQVAGYSYNEQFF	TGCGCCAGCAGCCAGGTAGCGGGGTACTCCTACAATGAGCAGTTCTTC
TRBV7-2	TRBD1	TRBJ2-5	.	CASSLFGTVYQETQYF	TGTGCCAGCAGCTTATTCGGGACAGTATACCAAGAGACCCAGTACTTC
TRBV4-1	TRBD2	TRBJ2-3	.	CASSQDGLAGGFTDTQYF	TGCGCCAGCAGCCAAGATGGACTAGCGGGGGGCTTCACAGATACGCAGTATTTT
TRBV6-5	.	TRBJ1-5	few	CASSYTRQPNQPQHF	TGTGCCAGCAGTTACACCCGACAGCCTAATCAGCCCCAGCATTTT
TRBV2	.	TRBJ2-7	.	CATYRTETYEQYF	TGTGCCACCTACAGGACAGAGACCTACGAGCAGTACTTC
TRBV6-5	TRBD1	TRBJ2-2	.	CAGDRGVPGELFF	TGTGCCGGGGACAGGGGGGTACCCGGGGAGCTGTTTTTT
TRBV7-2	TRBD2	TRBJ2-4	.	CASSLASGGHTNIQYF	TGTGCCAGCAGCTTAGCTAGCGGGGGCCACACAAACATTCAGTACTTC